This T cell receptor beta chain is drawn from a study of CXCR3-negative and CXCR3-positive naive CD8 T cells. CDR3 length equals 12 residues. TRB cDNA was prepared as libraries by UMI-labeled 5' RACE. For each CDR3 protein, TCRdb gives one entry from its re-call of the 5' RACE reads, without DNA. Found here are over 100,000 distinct CDR3 sequences; the top ten clones hold around 0.27%. Naive CD8+ T cells were CD45RO-CCR7+CD27+CD95-. This receptor was identified in a human donor in good health. Some clones in this sample may be carry-over from other donors' samples. Source material: naive CXCR3- CD8+ T cells from blood. Subset defined: CD45RO-CCR7+CD27+CD95- naive CD8+ T cells lacking CXCR3 (TNR3-). The chain links TRBV12-3 or TRBV12-4 to TRBJ2-7. The CDR3 region is CASLRYGHEQYF.